Listed below are T cell receptor beta chains from one sample, sequenced in a study of blood T cell repertoires in COVID-19. The assay was immunoSEQ multiplex PCR, and TCRdb's table has in-frame clones only and misses some. The sample includes about 65,000 clones, 85% to 95% of them seen just once. The specimen was peripheral blood. The receptors derive from a man aged 65 to 85 with active COVID-19. The CDR3 runs from the conserved cysteine through the conserved F or W. The D gene is left open where the match is weak. Clone size is not always given. Where it is, it says once, few, many or a class for expanded clones.

D gene	J gene	clone size	V gene	CDR3 DNA	CDR3 protein
TRBD1	TRBJ2-2	NA	TRBV18	TGTGCCAGCTCACCACCCGGACAGGGTGTGGACACCGGGGAGCTGTTTTTT	CASSPPGQGVDTGELFF
TRBD1	TRBJ2-7	NA	TRBV5-1	TGCGCCAGCAGCGGGGACAGCTACGAGCAGTACTTC	CASSGDSYEQYF
NA	TRBJ1-3	NA	TRBV20-1	TGCAGTGTGAGTTTTGGAAACACCATATATTTT	CSVSFGNTIYF
NA	TRBJ2-5	NA	TRBV7-2	TGTGCCAGCAGCTTAGTAGTGGGGGCGGAAGAGACCCAGTACTTC	CASSLVVGAEETQYF
TRBD1	TRBJ1-5	NA	TRBV19	TGTGCCAGTAGTATATATGGGACAGGGGACTATAGCAATCAGCCCCAGCATTTT	CASSIYGTGDYSNQPQHF
NA	TRBJ1-6	NA	TRBV7-9	TGTGCCAGCAGCTTAGGACAGTCTAGTTCACCCCTCCACTTT	CASSLGQSSSPLHF
TRBD2	TRBJ2-1	NA	TRBV27	TGTGCCAGCAGTTCGGGACTAACCTACAATGAGCAGTTCTTC	CASSSGLTYNEQFF
TRBD1	TRBJ2-2	NA	TRBV7-9	TGTGCCAGCAGACGGGACAGGGGATCCGGGGAGCTGTTTTTT	CASRRDRGSGELFF
NA	TRBJ2-7	NA	TRBV7-2	TGTGCCAGCAGCTTAGTTGTACGACAGTCGTCCTACGAGCAGTACTTC	CASSLVVRQSSYEQYF
NA	TRBJ1-1	NA	TRBV11-3	TGTGCCAGCAGCTTAGATCAGATTTTGAACACTGAAGCTTTCTTT	CASSLDQILNTEAFF
NA	TRBJ2-1	NA	TRBV3-1/TRBV3-2	TGTGCCAGCAGCCAACGCGGGGCACACTACAATGAGCAGTTCTTC	CASSQRGAHYNEQFF
NA	TRBJ2-5	NA	TRBV15	TGTGCCACCAGCAGACAGGGTTACCAAGAGACCCAGTACTTC	CATSRQGYQETQYF
TRBD2	TRBJ2-1	NA	TRBV4-2	TGTGCCAGCAGCCTTACTAGCGGGGGGACCAATGAGCAGTTCTTC	CASSLTSGGTNEQFF
NA	TRBJ1-5	NA	TRBV19	TGTGCCAGTACCACCGGACGGAGGCCCTTACTCAATCAGCCCCAGCATTTT	CASTTGRRPLLNQPQHF
TRBD1	TRBJ2-3	NA	TRBV27	TGTGCCAGCAGCAGGACAGGGGGCAACACAGATACGCAGTATTTT	CASSRTGGNTDTQYF
NA	TRBJ2-1	NA	TRBV20-1	TGCAGCGTCTCAGGGGCGGAGCAGTTCTTC	CSVSGAEQFF
NA	TRBJ2-4	NA	TRBV5-1	TGCGCCAGCAGCTTGGGAGCCCTTGACAGTCGAAACCTAGCCAAAAACATTCAGTACTTC	CASSLGALDSRNLAKNIQYF
NA	TRBJ1-1	NA	TRBV6-5	TGTGCCAGCAGTTACGCAGGGCGTACCGGGGAAGCTTTCTTT	CASSYAGRTGEAFF
NA	TRBJ2-7	NA	TRBV6-2/TRBV6-3	TGTGCCAGCAGCCCGACAGGTTATCTCTACGAGCAGTACTTC	CASSPTGYLYEQYF
NA	TRBJ2-6	once	TRBV20-1	TGCAGTGCCAGTGACGGATTTTCTAGCTCTGGGGCCAACGTCCTGACTTTC	CSASDGFSSSGANVLTF
NA	TRBJ1-4	NA	TRBV12-3/TRBV12-4	TGTGCCAGCAGTTTGAGTGAAAAACTGTTTTTT	CASSLSEKLFF
TRBD1	TRBJ1-5	NA	TRBV27	TGTGCCAGCGGTCCGGGACAGGGTCCCTACCAGCCCCAGCATTTT	CASGPGQGPYQPQHF